These 17 T cell receptor beta chains originate from one sample sequenced in a study of OX40 agonist ivuxolimab in advanced cancers. This table comes from immunoSEQ multiplex PCR, and its TCRdb copy is limited to in-frame clones, with some not included. Here the sample spans approximately 87,000 clones, approximately 92% being singletons. The specimen was CD4+ or CD8+ T cells sorted from blood, collected in a trial of the OX40 agonist ivuxolimab. The source of these receptors is an adult with an advanced solid tumor such as melanoma, head and neck, liver or kidney cancer.

A remark on this clone: Other DNA sequences in the sample encode the same CDR3. The chain employs TRBV19 and TRBJ1-1, with D perhaps TRBD1 (6 bases). Between the trimmed V and J ends, which lost 5 bases and 2 bases, there was a span of 9 bases. Germline CDR1 is LNHDA and CDR2 is SQIVND (reference sequence). CDR3 length equals 13 residues. The DNA of the CDR3 is TGTGCCAGTAGTCTACAGGGAAACACTGAAGCTTTCTTT. Protein sequence: CASSLQGNTEAFF. Supplemented by reference TRBV19 and TRBJ1-1, the full variable domain reads DGGITQSPKYLFRKEGQNVTLSCEQNLNHDAMYWYRQDPGQGLRLIYYSQIVNDFQKGDIAEGYSVSREKKESFPLTVTSAQKNPTAFYLCASSLQGNTEAFFGQGTRLTVV.

The chain uses TRBV14 and TRBJ2-1, with TRBD1 matching over 9 bases. The V and J ends lost 4 bases and 8 bases, in that order; junction bases with no gene match: 9. The CDR3 is 15 amino acids. The germline gives CDR1 SGHDN, CDR2 FVKESK. The CDR3 sequence: CASSRGQGWDDEQFF. The CDR3 nucleotides are TGTGCCAGCAGCCGTGGACAGGGGTGGGACGATGAGCAGTTCTTC.

This clone has more than one count but fewer than ten. The chain combines TRBV19 with TRBJ1-1; 9 bases are shared with TRBD1. The V segment lost 7 bases and the J segment 6 bases; nucleotides outside the gene matches: 6. This CDR3 is built from 13 residues. Germline V gene sequence: CDR1 LNHDA, CDR2 SQIVND (reference sequence). The CDR3 DNA sequence: TGTGCCAGTACCCCCGGACAGGGGCCTGAAGCTTTCTTT. The encoded protein is CASTPGQGPEAFF.

The chain couples TRBV15 to TRBJ2-7, with 8 bases that match TRBD2. J was trimmed by 1 base and V by 9 bases; bases with no gene match: 5. This CDR3 comprises 13 residues. Germline V gene lookup returns CDR1 LNHNV and CDR2 YYDKDF (reference sequence). In DNA, the CDR3 is TGTGCCACGCGGGGGGCCCATTCCTACGAGCAGTACTTC. As protein: CATRGAHSYEQYF.

V is TRBV19 and J is TRBJ2-5; 12 nucleotides align to TRBD2. Germline V gives CDR1 LNHDA, CDR2 SQIVND (reference sequence). Germline trimming cut 3 bases from V and 5 bases from J; bases unmatched to any gene: 7. There are 16 residues in the CDR3. This CDR3 reads CASSISTSGSLETQYF. For the CDR3, the DNA is TGTGCCAGTAGTATCTCGACTAGCGGGAGTTTGGAGACCCAGTACTTC.

The chain combines TRBV6-1 with TRBJ1-5, with D perhaps TRBD1 (6 bases). Trimming removed 4 bases from V and 0 bases from J, with 13 bases in between. The germline V gene encodes CDR1 MNHNS and CDR2 SASEGT. There are 16 residues in the CDR3. The CDR3 loop reads CASSVRDINSNQPQHF. DNA of the CDR3: TGTGCCAGCAGTGTCCGGGACATTAATAGCAATCAGCCCCAGCATTTT.

This clone was recorded only once. The V and J genes are TRBV7-9 and TRBJ1-5, with a tentative D call TRBD1 (5 bases). The ends were cut back, 5 bases at V and 5 bases at J, with 10 bases in the middle. The germline CDR1 and CDR2 sequences are SEHNR and FQNEAQ (reference sequence). The CDR3 consists of 13 residues. This CDR3 is CASSVGEYQPQHF. The CDR3 nucleotides are TGTGCCAGCAGCGTAGGGGAATATCAGCCCCAGCATTTT.

The chain is built from TRBV5-6 and TRBJ1-1, with D maybe TRBD1 (5 bases). The CDR3 is 14 amino acids. Trimming cost V 3 bases and J 8 bases, with 17 bases left between them. Looked up from germline, CDR1 is SGHDT and CDR2 is YYEEEE. The CDR3 sequence: CASSWQGGEAEAFF. CDR3 DNA sequence: TGTGCCAGCAGCTGGCAGGGAGGAGAAGCCGAAGCTTTCTTT.

The chain employs TRBV12-5 and TRBJ2-2; D is unresolved. From germline, CDR1 is LGHNT and CDR2 FRNRAP. V gave up 2 bases and J gave up 1 base, with 11 bases separating them. The CDR3 extends over 16 amino acids. The CDR3 is CASGLLGHMNTGELFF. For the CDR3, the DNA is TGTGCTAGTGGTTTGCTAGGCCATATGAACACCGGGGAGCTGTTTTTT.

Concerning this clone: One end of the junction is discordant with germline, which a read error may explain. The gene calls are TRBV5-1 and TRBJ1-1, with D unclear. CDR3 size: 13 residues. Germline assignment: CDR1 SGHRS and CDR2 YFSETQ. The CDR3 loop is CASSLALKTEAFF. In DNA, the CDR3 is TGCGCCAGCAGCTTGGCCCTGAAGACTGAAGCTTTCTTT. Full variable domain (rest looked up from reference TRBV5-1 and TRBJ1-1): KAGVTQTPRYLIKTRGQQVTLSCSPISGHRSVSWYQQTPGQGLQFLFEYFSETQRNKGNFPGRFSGRQFSNSRSEMNVSTLELGDSALYLCASSLALKTEAFFGQGTRLTVV.

The rearrangement links TRBV5-6 to TRBJ2-7; 11 positions match TRBD2. The length of the CDR3 is 16 residues. Per the germline V gene, CDR1 is SGHDT and CDR2 is YYEEEE. The trim removed 0 bases at V and 4 bases at J, leaving 6 bases unmatched. In nucleotides, the CDR3 is TGTGCCAGCAGCTTGGAAGGCACTAGCGGGAGTTACGAGCAGTACTTC. This sequence encodes CASSLEGTSGSYEQYF.

The V call is TRBV2, the J call TRBJ1-1; D possibly corresponds to TRBD1 (6 bases). V lost 1 base and J lost 4, with 10 bases in between. Germline lookup yields CDR1 SNHLY and CDR2 FYNNEI. The CDR3 has 14 residues. The CDR3 spells CASSEGGGLTEAFF. The CDR3 DNA reads TGTGCCAGCAGTGAAGGGGGGGGCCTCACTGAAGCTTTCTTT.

The rearrangement uses TRBV11-2 and TRBJ2-1; D gene uncertain. The V gene lost 5 bases and the J gene lost 6 bases, with 8 bases spanning the gap. The CDR3 loop spans 12 amino acids. CDR1 and CDR2 (germline): SGHAT, FQNNGV. CDR3 bases: TGTGCCAGCAGCCCCACAGCCAATGAGCAGTTCTTC. It specifies CASSPTANEQFF.

The V gene is TRBV9, the J gene TRBJ2-3; TRBD2 matches at 8 bases. The V gene end was trimmed by 3 bases and the J gene end by 3 bases; junction bases not matched to a gene: 6. Germline values: CDR1 SGDLS, CDR2 YYNGEE. This CDR3 region has 15 residues. CDR3 DNA: TGTGCCAGCAGCGACGCCGGGACTAGGACAGATACGCAGTATTTT. It yields the protein CASSDAGTRTDTQYF.

The V call is TRBV2, the J call TRBJ2-4, with D possibly being TRBD1 (5 bases). V was trimmed by 4 bases and J by 0 bases, leaving 10 bases between them. Germline CDR1 is SNHLY and CDR2 is FYNNEI. The CDR3 covers 15 residues. CDR3 DNA sequence: TGTGCCAGCAGTGGACAGAGCCTAGCCAAAAACATTCAGTACTTC. It encodes CASSGQSLAKNIQYF.

The V and J genes are TRBV6-1 and TRBJ1-2; TRBD1 is a possible D gene (5 bases). Deletions cut 8 bases from V and 2 bases from J, with 15 bases between. There are 14 residues in the CDR3. CDR1 is MNHNS, CDR2 SASEGT, per germline. The CDR3, as DNA: TGTGCCAGCCGTCGCGGGACGGACAACTATGGCTACACCTTC. Protein sequence: CASRRGTDNYGYTF.

This rearrangement joins TRBV28 to TRBJ1-2, with 7 nucleotides matching TRBD1. The CDR3 contains 14 residues. V trimming: 6 bases; J trimming: 5 bases; junction bases outside the gene matches: 9. The germline V gene encodes CDR1 MDHEN and CDR2 SYDVKM. In nucleotides, the CDR3 is TGTGCCAGCAGCTTACCTACAGGGGTTTATGGCTACACCTTC. Translation gives CASSLPTGVYGYTF.